The 14 T cell receptor beta chains in this list originate from one sample, sequenced in a study of cytomegalovirus exposure and HLA in healthy donors. Some clones are missing from TCRdb's copy, which holds only in-frame ones; the method was immunoSEQ multiplex PCR. The table shows 120,000 or so clones, with 80% to 90% occurring only once. The specimen was PBMCs. All receptors come from a woman under 30 in good health and CMV-seronegative.

V gene TRBV5-1 combines with J gene TRBJ2-1, with a possible D match to TRBD1 (5 bases). The length of the CDR3 is 13 residues. V gave up 3 bases and J gave up 4 bases, with 8 bases separating them. CDR1 and CDR2 from the germline V gene are SGHRS and YFSETQ. In DNA form, the CDR3 reads TGCGCCAGCAGCTCCGACAGATACAATGAGCAGTTCTTC. Translated, it gives CASSSDRYNEQFF.

The V call is TRBV6-1, the J call TRBJ1-1; no clear D. Deletions cut 5 bases from V and 1 base from J, with 14 bases between. The CDR3 is 15 amino acids. Per the germline V gene, CDR1 is MNHNS and CDR2 is SASEGT. The CDR3 coding sequence is TGTGCCAGCAGTCCCACCTCCCCACAGAACACTGAAGCTTTCTTT. Translated, it gives CASSPTSPQNTEAFF.

V and J are TRBV7-2 and TRBJ2-5, with a tentative D call TRBD1 (5 bases). Per germline, CDR1 SGHTA and CDR2 FQGNSA. Trimming removed 5 bases at V and 2 bases at J, with 12 bases between. The CDR3 covers 14 residues. The CDR3 region is CASSLHRSQETQYF. The CDR3 DNA follows: TGTGCCAGCAGCCTCCACAGGTCTCAAGAGACCCAGTACTTC.

This clone was seen only once. The chain joins TRBV7-2 to TRBJ2-1; 7 nucleotides agree with TRBD2. The CDR3 consists of 15 residues. In germline, CDR1 is SGHTA, CDR2 FQGNSA. Trimming took 3 bases from V and 1 from J; bases not matched to a gene: 3. The CDR3 loop is CASSFSGPSYNEQFF. The CDR3 nucleotides read TGTGCCAGCAGCTTTAGCGGGCCATCCTACAATGAGCAGTTCTTC. The complete variable domain, with remaining parts taken from reference TRBV7-2 and TRBJ2-1, reads GAGVSQSPSNKVTEKGKDVELRCDPISGHTALYWYRQSLGQGLEFLIYFQGNSAPDKSGLPSDRFSAERTGGSVSTLTIQRTQQEDSAVYLCASSFSGPSYNEQFFGPGTRLTVL.

This clone has a handful of counts. The chain carries TRBV6-1 and TRBJ2-2, with 10 bases identical to TRBD2. V shed 9 bases, J shed 3 bases, and the junction held 1 base outside the gene matches. The length of the CDR3 is 13 residues. Germline-derived CDR1 and CDR2 are MNHNS and SASEGT. As DNA, the CDR3 is TGTGCCAGTAGCGGGAGGTACACCGGGGAGCTGTTTTTT. This encodes CASSGRYTGELFF.

The chain uses TRBV4-1 and TRBJ2-3; D is possibly TRBD1 (6 bases). The CDR3 loop spans 16 amino acids. Trimming shortened V by 4 bases and J by 1 base, and 15 bases separated the two germline ends. CDR1 and CDR2 (germline): MGHRA, YSYEKL. CDR3 sequence: CASSPSGQSGTDTQYF. Written as DNA, the CDR3 is TGCGCCAGCAGCCCGTCCGGACAGTCGGGCACAGATACGCAGTATTTT.

V and J are TRBV30 and TRBJ2-1, with 7 bases lining up with TRBD2. Germline CDR1 and CDR2: GTSNPN and SVGIG (reference sequence). V lost 5 bases to trimming and J lost 5 bases; unmatched junction nucleotides: 3. CDR3 size: 12 residues. The CDR3 loop is CAWQRGNNEQFF. CDR3 sequence (DNA): TGTGCCTGGCAGCGGGGAAACAATGAGCAGTTCTTC.

This clone was seen once. CDR3: CASRQTGAETQYF. The CDR3 DNA follows: TGTGCCAGTAGGCAGACAGGGGCAGAGACCCAGTACTTC. This chain uses TRBV19 with TRBJ2-5; TRBD1 matches at 8 bases. Germline lookup yields CDR1 LNHDA and CDR2 SQIVND (reference sequence). This CDR3 has 13 residues. V dropped 6 bases and J dropped 4; count of bases not matched to a gene: 4.

The chain uses TRBV7-2 and TRBJ1-5, with D possibly TRBD1 on 5 matching bases. The CDR3 loop spans 14 amino acids. Trimming removed 0 bases at V and 6 bases at J, with 9 bases between. Germline V gene lookup returns CDR1 SGHTA and CDR2 FQGNSA. In DNA form, the CDR3 reads TGTGCCAGCAGCTTAGCGTATGGGGCTCAGCCCCAGCATTTT. It specifies CASSLAYGAQPQHF.

The V gene is TRBV9, the J gene TRBJ2-1; 8 bases map to TRBD2. Trimming at V came to 3 bases and at J to 4 bases, leaving 6 bases not matched to a gene. The CDR3 spans 15 residues. CDR1 and CDR2 (germline): SGDLS, YYNGEE. CDR3 sequence: CASSGGLAAYNEQFF. For the CDR3, the DNA is TGTGCCAGCAGCGGAGGACTAGCAGCATACAATGAGCAGTTCTTC. Full variable domain (outside the CDR3, taken from reference TRBV9 and TRBJ2-1): DSGVTQTPKHLITATGQRVTLRCSPRSGDLSVYWYQQSLDQGLQFLIQYYNGEERAKGNILERFSAQQFPDLHSELNLSSLELGDSALYFCASSGGLAAYNEQFFGPGTRLTVL.

The chain uses TRBV14 and TRBJ2-1; TRBD2 aligns across 16 bases. The germline CDR1 and CDR2 sequences are SGHDN and FVKESK. The CDR3 contains 17 residues. V lost 2 bases to trimming and J lost 4 bases; unmatched junction nucleotides: 2. The CDR3 loop is CASSQPGLAGGYNEQFF. The CDR3 DNA reads as TGTGCCAGCAGCCAACCGGGACTAGCGGGGGGGTACAATGAGCAGTTCTTC.

The chain has TRBV28 and TRBJ2-3, with a weak D call TRBD1 (6 bases). The CDR3 contains 15 residues. The germline CDR1 and CDR2 sequences are MDHEN and SYDVKM. Trimming pared 1 base from V and 4 bases from J, leaving 12 bases between. In DNA, the CDR3 is TGTGCCAGCAGTTTATTCAGAACAGGGCCAGATACGCAGTATTTT. Its translation: CASSLFRTGPDTQYF. The full variable domain, completed using reference TRBV28 and TRBJ2-3, is DVKVTQSSRYLVKRTGEKVFLECVQDMDHENMFWYRQDPGLGLRLIYFSYDVKMKEKGDIPEGYSVSREKKERFSLILESASTNQTSMYLCASSLFRTGPDTQYFGPGTRLTVL.

This chain uses TRBV2 with TRBJ2-2; TRBD1 might be the D (6 bases). The CDR3 runs 17 residues. V was trimmed by 1 base and J by 1 base, leaving 13 bases between them. Per germline, CDR1 SNHLY and CDR2 FYNNEI. This CDR3 is CASSEVGASRNTGELFF. As DNA, the CDR3 is TGTGCCAGCAGTGAAGTGGGGGCGAGCCGGAACACCGGGGAGCTGTTTTTT.

The genes are TRBV18 and TRBJ2-5, with 7 bases fitting TRBD1. Germline-derived CDR1 and CDR2 are KGHSH and LQKENI. The CDR3 length is 15 residues. The junction had 8 bases not matched to a gene; V was cut back by 6 bases and J by 1 base. CDR3 in amino acids: CASSPRTGGQETQYF. The CDR3 nucleotides read TGTGCCAGCTCGCCCCGGACAGGAGGCCAAGAGACCCAGTACTTC.